This passage covers 8 T cell receptor beta chains from one sample sequenced in a study of T cell responses to AZD1222 COVID-19 vaccine. TCRdb's table, derived via immunoSEQ multiplex PCR, lists solely in-frame clones and lacks some. Of 95,000 to 100,000 clones listed, approximately 90% are singletons. The sample consisted of peripheral blood, taken on day 0 of AZD1222 vaccination. Receptor source: an adult in good health.

The rearrangement uses TRBV14 and TRBJ2-5; the D is unclear. This CDR3 spans 13 amino acids. CDR1 and CDR2 (germline): SGHDN, FVKESK. Deletions cut 1 base from V and 2 bases from J, with 5 bases between. The CDR3 spells CASSQGSQETQYF. CDR3 DNA sequence: TGTGCCAGCAGCCAAGGGTCTCAAGAGACCCAGTACTTC.

The chain couples TRBV28 to TRBJ1-2, with a weak D call TRBD1 (5 bases). V gave up 3 bases and J gave up 8 bases, with 13 bases separating them. Germline loops: CDR1 MDHEN, CDR2 SYDVKM. This CDR3 is built from 13 residues. CDR3 DNA: TGTGCCAGCAGTTTTACAGGTTTGTCCGGCTACACCTTC. Amino acid sequence: CASSFTGLSGYTF.

The chain uses TRBV4-1 and TRBJ2-1; 13 bases align to TRBD2. V trimming: 6 bases; J trimming: 5 bases; junction bases outside the gene matches: 7. The CDR3 extends over 16 amino acids. Germline values: CDR1 MGHRA, CDR2 YSYEKL. The CDR3 DNA reads as TGCGCCAGCAGTTCGAAACTAGCGGGGGGGAACAATGAGCAGTTCTTC. Encoded protein: CASSSKLAGGNNEQFF.

This clone occurred once. V usage is TRBV5-8 and J usage is TRBJ1-1; D remains unclear. This CDR3 contains 13 residues. The germline V gene has CDR1 SGHTS and CDR2 YDEGEE. The V gene lost 4 bases and the J gene lost 1 base, with 8 bases spanning the gap. This CDR3 reads CASSRGGNTEAFF. In nucleotides, the CDR3 is TGTGCCAGCAGCCGAGGAGGGAACACTGAAGCTTTCTTT.

V and J are TRBV15 and TRBJ1-1; D is possibly TRBD1 (5 bases). Trimming took 0 bases from V and 4 from J, leaving 12 bases between them. Germline V gene lookup returns CDR1 LNHNV and CDR2 YYDKDF (reference sequence). The CDR3 is made up of 15 amino acids. This chain's CDR3 is CATSRDRGRGTEAFF. CDR3 sequence (DNA): TGTGCCACCAGCAGAGATCGGGGACGGGGCACTGAAGCTTTCTTT.

The chain joins TRBV11-2 to TRBJ1-6; D is perhaps TRBD1 (6 bases). Looked up from germline, CDR1 is SGHAT and CDR2 is FQNNGV. The V and J ends lost 2 bases and 6 bases respectively, with 17 bases between them. This CDR3 is built from 17 residues. The CDR3 region is CASSLNRAQGFNSPLHF. In DNA, the CDR3 is TGTGCCAGCAGCTTAAATCGTGCGCAGGGGTTTAATTCACCCCTCCACTTT.

The chain combines TRBV10-3 with TRBJ2-5; no firm D call. The CDR3 runs 13 residues. Germline assignment: CDR1 ENHRY and CDR2 SYGVKD. V was cut by 4 bases and J by 2 bases, with 8 bases left in between. The CDR3 DNA reads TGTGCCATCAGTGGTTCGGGTCAAGAGACCCAGTACTTC. This translates into CAISGSGQETQYF.

The J gene is TRBJ1-1, the V gene TRBV6-5; D gene unclear. The CDR3 has 13 residues. Germline-derived CDR1 and CDR2 are MNHEY and SVGAGI. V gave up 6 bases and J gave up 2 bases, with 10 bases separating them. Here the CDR3 reads CASRRALNTEAFF. As DNA, the CDR3 is TGTGCCAGCAGGAGGGCACTCAACACTGAAGCTTTCTTT.